Sequencing of this TCR beta chain was carried out in a study of PD-1 blockade in classical Hodgkin lymphoma. The CDR3 runs to 15 residues. Germline V gives CDR1 SSHAT, CDR2 FNYEAQ (reference sequence). The repertoire was sequenced with immunoSEQ multiplex PCR; TCRdb's copy has only in-frame clones and lacks some. The top ten clones hold 2.5% to 3.5% of a sample with some 41,000 clones, roughly 78% of them seen once. This clone was observed a single time. A junction boundary mismatches the germline segment, possibly from a read error. All patients experienced relapse after autologous stem cell transplantation, and brentuximab vedotin exposure was variable.

The V call is TRBV7-7, the J call TRBJ2-5, with D perhaps matching TRBD2 (5 bases). This sample comprised peripheral blood mononuclear cells (PBMCs), obtained before the second cycle of nivolumab. The receptor was derived from a human donor with classical Hodgkin lymphoma. The CDR3 nucleotides read TGTGCTAGCAGCTTAGGTGACTACTCCATGGAGACCCAGTACTTC. Protein product: CASSLGDYSMETQYF.